The 7 T cell receptor beta chains below all came from one sample that was sequenced in a study of blood T cell repertoires in COVID-19. Clones were sequenced by immunoSEQ multiplex PCR, and TCRdb holds only the in-frame ones, with some missing. The table lists about 160,000 clones, approximately 80% of them singletons. Sequencing was carried out using peripheral blood. All receptors derive from a woman over 75 with active or convalescent COVID-19.

The J gene is TRBJ2-7, the V gene TRBV25-1; TRBD1 agrees at 9 bases. The CDR3 contains 15 residues. Germline CDR1 MGHDK, CDR2 SYGVNS. After removal of 4 bases from V and 5 bases from J, the junction contained 9 bases not matched to a gene. CDR3 nucleotide sequence: TGTGCCAGCAGTGGACGGTGGACAGGGGCGGACGAGCAGTACTTC. Amino acid sequence: CASSGRWTGADEQYF.

The rearrangement links TRBV18 to TRBJ1-4; 9 nucleotides line up with TRBD1. With 3 bases clipped from V and 4 bases from J, the junction kept 6 bases outside the gene matches. This CDR3 spans 16 amino acids. CDR1 is KGHSH and CDR2 is LQKENI in the germline V gene. The CDR3 region has the DNA TGTGCCAGCTCACCTCCTCGGACAGGGGTTAATGAAAAACTGTTTTTT. Translated, it gives CASSPPRTGVNEKLFF.

The chain recombines TRBV29-1 with TRBJ1-2; D is perhaps TRBD1 (5 bases). V was cut by 7 bases and J by 5 bases, with 11 bases left in between. CDR1 and CDR2 from the germline V gene are SQVTM and ANQGSEA. The CDR3 is 11 residues long. The CDR3 nucleotides read TGCAGCGCCGACAGCGCATATGGCTACACCTTC. It encodes CSADSAYGYTF. The whole variable domain, filled in from reference TRBV29-1 and TRBJ1-2, reads SAVISQKPSRDICQRGTSLTIQCQVDSQVTMMFWYRQQPGQSLTLIATANQGSEATYESGFVIDKFPISRPNLTFSTLTVSNMSPEDSSIYLCSADSAYGYTFGSGTRLTVV.

This clone was recorded a few times. CDR3 DNA sequence: TGTGCCAGCACCCCGGGGAGGATCTACGAGCAGTACTTC. Translation gives CASTPGRIYEQYF. This chain connects TRBV7-2 to TRBJ2-7; D is possibly TRBD2 (6 bases). Deletions cut 7 bases from V and 3 bases from J, with 13 bases between. This CDR3 is 13 amino acids long. The germline V gene has CDR1 SGHTA and CDR2 FQGNSA.

This chain uses TRBV28 with TRBJ2-1; 7 bases agree with TRBD1. Germline CDR1 MDHEN, CDR2 SYDVKM. J was trimmed by 4 bases and V by 2 bases; bases with no gene match: 5. This CDR3 has 15 amino acids. CDR3: CASSLRDSLYNEQFF. CDR3 sequence (DNA): TGTGCCAGCAGTTTAAGGGACAGCTTATACAATGAGCAGTTCTTC.

V and J are TRBV19 and TRBJ2-1; D remains ambiguous. Germline-derived CDR1 and CDR2 are LNHDA and SQIVND (reference sequence). V was shortened by 6 bases and J by 7 bases, with 16 bases between the two germline ends. This CDR3 has 14 amino acids. The CDR3 DNA reads TGTGCCAGTAGAAATCCCCACAGCCAAAATGAGCAGTTCTTC. Its protein product is CASRNPHSQNEQFF.

This chain's CDR3 is CASSLPDRAGIYGYTF. CDR3 in DNA: TGTGCCAGCAGCTTACCGGACAGGGCGGGGATTTATGGCTACACCTTC. The chain links TRBV7-2 to TRBJ1-2; 8 bases are a match to TRBD1. CDR1 and CDR2 (germline): SGHTA, FQGNSA. The CDR3 has 16 amino acids. V lost 2 bases to trimming and J lost 5 bases; unmatched junction nucleotides: 10.